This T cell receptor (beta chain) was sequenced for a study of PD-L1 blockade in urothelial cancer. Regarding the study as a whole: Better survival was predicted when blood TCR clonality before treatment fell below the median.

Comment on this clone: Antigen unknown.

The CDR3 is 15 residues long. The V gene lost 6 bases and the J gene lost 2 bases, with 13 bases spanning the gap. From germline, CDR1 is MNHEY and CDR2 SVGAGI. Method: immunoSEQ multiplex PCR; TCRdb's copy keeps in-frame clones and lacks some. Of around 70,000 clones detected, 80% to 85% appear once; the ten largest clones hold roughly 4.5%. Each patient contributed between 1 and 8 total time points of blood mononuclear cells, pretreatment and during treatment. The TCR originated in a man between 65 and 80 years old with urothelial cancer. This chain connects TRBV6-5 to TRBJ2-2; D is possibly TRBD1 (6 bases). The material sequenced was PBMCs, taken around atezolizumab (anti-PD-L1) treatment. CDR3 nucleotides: TGTGCCAGCAGACGACAGGACTTCAACACCGGGGAGCTGTTTTTT. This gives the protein CASRRQDFNTGELFF.